The 5 T cell receptor beta chains below all came from one sample that was sequenced in a study of T cells in Graves' hyperthyroidism and ophthalmopathy. Researchers amplified the TCR beta CDR3 regions from RNA transcripts. RT-PCR in the first round (using the HTBI primer set) targeted the TCR CDR3. MiXCR, applied by TCRdb to the multiplex PCR reads, yields one record per CDR3 protein. The sample has 600,000 or so distinct CDR3 sequences, around 45% seen once. Sequenced: peripheral blood or thyroid tissue (not recorded which). The receptors here all came from a woman between 18 and 30 years old with Graves' hyperthyroidism.

V is TRBV24-1 and J is TRBJ2-5; TRBD2 aligns across 14 bases. V shed 3 bases and J 4 bases; nucleotides not matched to a gene: 6. The CDR3 has 17 residues. CDR1 and CDR2 (germline): KGHDR, SFDVKD. The CDR3 region has the DNA TGTGCCACCAGTGATCCGAGACTAGCGGGAGGGGGAGAGACCCAGTACTTC. It specifies CATSDPRLAGGGETQYF.

The rearrangement joins TRBV12-3 or TRBV12-4 to TRBJ2-2; 9 positions agree with TRBD2. Trimming cost V 4 bases and J 7 bases; bases outside gene matches: 10. CDR3 length: 16 amino acids. Here the CDR3 reads CASSYSASGTVGELFF. DNA of the CDR3: TGTGCCAGCAGTTACTCGGCTAGCGGGACAGTCGGGGAGCTGTTTTTT.

This clonotype was found many times. This chain connects TRBV12-3 or TRBV12-4 to TRBJ2-7, with D maybe TRBD1 (6 bases). This CDR3 has 15 residues. V was trimmed by 3 bases and J by 7 bases, leaving 19 bases between them. Written as DNA, the CDR3 is TGTGCCAGCAGTTTTGGAAGAGGACAGCCAAGGGAGCAGTACTTC. This sequence encodes CASSFGRGQPREQYF.

This clonotype was seen ten or more times. This chain joins TRBV29-1 and TRBJ1-2, with 7 bases fitting TRBD1. CDR3 length: 15 residues. The ends lost 6 bases at V and 1 base at J; junction bases unmatched: 11. Germline-derived CDR1 and CDR2 are SQVTM and ANQGSEA. For the CDR3, the DNA is TGCAGCGTGCCGGAGGTCAGGGGGAATAACTATGGCTACACCTTC. Translation: CSVPEVRGNNYGYTF.

The rearrangement links TRBV24-1 to TRBJ2-7; D remains ambiguous. This CDR3 has 11 residues. Germline CDR1 is KGHDR and CDR2 is SFDVKD. Trimming cost V 7 bases and J 6 bases, with 9 bases left between them. The CDR3, as DNA: TGTGCCACCAGGGCCCCGGGCGAGCAGTACTTC. Its protein is CATRAPGEQYF.